Listed here are 17 T cell receptor beta chains from one sample, sequenced in a study of blood T cell repertoires in COVID-19. The data were produced by immunoSEQ multiplex PCR, yet TCRdb's version contains in-frame clones alone and is incomplete. In the table there are roughly 400,000 clones, about 87% of which are singletons. The specimen was peripheral blood. The receptor source for this set is a woman aged 60-70 years with COVID-19, enrolled during active disease.

This clone has a handful of counts. The J gene is TRBJ1-5, the V gene TRBV5-4, with 10 bases aligning to TRBD1. The J segment lost 3 bases and the V segment lost 4 bases, leaving 4 bases of the junction unmatched. Germline V gene lookup returns CDR1 SGHNT and CDR2 YYREEE (reference sequence). This CDR3 comprises 15 residues. The CDR3 nucleotides are TGTGCCAGCAGCCCCGACAGGGGGCACAATCAGCCCCAGCATTTT. This gives the protein CASSPDRGHNQPQHF.

The chain couples TRBV7-2 to TRBJ1-3; D gene uncertain. This CDR3 region has 17 residues. Trimming left V 3 bases short and J 0 bases short, with 15 bases between. Germline CDR1 SGHTA, CDR2 FQGNSA. CDR3 coding DNA: TGTGCCAGCAGCTTCCCTCGCGGATCAGACTCTGGAAACACCATATATTTT. As protein: CASSFPRGSDSGNTIYF. Drawing the rest from reference TRBV7-2 and TRBJ1-3, the complete variable domain is GAGVSQSPSNKVTEKGKDVELRCDPISGHTALYWYRQSLGQGLEFLIYFQGNSAPDKSGLPSDRFSAERTGGSVSTLTIQRTQQEDSAVYLCASSFPRGSDSGNTIYFGEGSWLTVV.

This rearrangement joins TRBV19 to TRBJ2-5; TRBD2 aligns across 12 bases. The V and J ends lost 10 bases and 6 bases, in that order; junction bases with no gene match: 12. Germline V lookup: CDR1 LNHDA, CDR2 SQIVND (reference sequence). CDR3 size: 15 residues. Here the CDR3 DNA reads TGTGCCACCTCATCCTCTAGCGGGGGGGCACAGACCCAGTACTTC. Its protein is CATSSSSGGAQTQYF.

This chain links TRBV11-2 with TRBJ2-2; 12 nucleotides agree with TRBD1. This CDR3 is 17 amino acids long. Germline lookup yields CDR1 SGHAT and CDR2 FQNNGV. The J segment lost 7 bases and the V segment lost 7 bases, leaving 13 bases of the junction unmatched. DNA for the CDR3: TGTGCCAGCACCCCGCTGGCGGGGACAGGGGGCAGCGGGGAGCTGTTTTTT. Translating it yields CASTPLAGTGGSGELFF. Full variable domain (remainder filled in from reference TRBV11-2 and TRBJ2-2): EAGVAQSPRYKIIEKRQSVAFWCNPISGHATLYWYQQILGQGPKLLIQFQNNGVVDDSQLPKDRFSAERLKGVDSTLKIQPAKLEDSAVYLCASTPLAGTGGSGELFFGEGSRLTVL.

This clone was counted at least ten times. V is TRBV29-1 and J is TRBJ1-5; 10 nucleotides align to TRBD1. The germline V gene encodes CDR1 SQVTM and CDR2 ANQGSEA. The CDR3 is 14 residues long. Trimming took 4 bases from V and 3 from J; bases not matched to a gene: 3. CDR3 sequence (DNA): TGCAGCGTTGTGGGACAGGGGCCCAATCAGCCCCAGCATTTT. Translation: CSVVGQGPNQPQHF.

V is TRBV28 and J is TRBJ1-1; D is unresolved. This CDR3 has 13 residues. Trimming pared 1 base from V and 4 bases from J, leaving 7 bases between. CDR1 and CDR2 from the germline V gene are MDHEN and SYDVKM. The DNA for the CDR3 is TGTGCCAGCAGTTTATACCGGAGCACTGAAGCTTTCTTT. Translated: CASSLYRSTEAFF. Together with reference TRBV28 and TRBJ1-1, the CDR3 gives the full variable domain: DVKVTQSSRYLVKRTGEKVFLECVQDMDHENMFWYRQDPGLGLRLIYFSYDVKMKEKGDIPEGYSVSREKKERFSLILESASTNQTSMYLCASSLYRSTEAFFGQGTRLTVV.

The chain is built from TRBV7-6 and TRBJ1-1; no reliable D call. Germline V gene lookup returns CDR1 SGHVS and CDR2 FNYEAQ. This CDR3 is 13 amino acids long. V dropped 2 bases and J dropped 1 base, with 5 bases sitting between them. The CDR3 sequence: CASSLQENTEAFF. DNA for the CDR3: TGTGCCAGCAGCTTACAGGAGAACACTGAAGCTTTCTTT.

The chain couples TRBV5-1 to TRBJ1-1, with D maybe TRBD1 (6 bases). The CDR3 contains 14 residues. Germline CDR1 is SGHRS and CDR2 is YFSETQ. Trimming removed 4 bases at V and 4 bases at J, with 14 bases between. CDR3 region: CASSPLVGATEAFF. DNA of the CDR3: TGCGCCAGCAGCCCATTGGTGGGGGCCACTGAAGCTTTCTTT.

The chain links TRBV28 to TRBJ2-2, with D unresolved. CDR1 and CDR2 (germline): MDHEN, SYDVKM. The CDR3 consists of 14 residues. Trimming left V 3 bases short and J 1 base short, with 6 bases between. For the CDR3, the DNA is TGTGCCAGCAGTTTTGGAGTGAACACCGGGGAGCTGTTTTTT. This translates into CASSFGVNTGELFF.

The chain carries TRBV27 and TRBJ1-3; 8 positions match TRBD1. There are 15 residues in the CDR3. V dropped 5 bases and J dropped 2; count of bases not matched to a gene: 5. Germline CDR1 MNHEY, CDR2 SMNVEV (reference sequence). The CDR3, as DNA: TGTGCCAGCAGTATCACCAGGGGGCCTGGAAACACCATATATTTT. Amino acid sequence: CASSITRGPGNTIYF.

This chain joins TRBV2 and TRBJ2-7; 7 bases are shared with TRBD2. Germline trimming cut 6 bases from V and 1 base from J; bases unmatched to any gene: 9. The CDR3 consists of 15 residues. The V gene's germline CDR1 is SNHLY and CDR2 FYNNEI. The CDR3 coding sequence is TGTGCCAGCAGGACAGCGGGACGAAAGTCCTACGAGCAGTACTTC. Its translation: CASRTAGRKSYEQYF.

The CDR3 region has the DNA TGTGCCAGGGGGGCCTCGTATGGCTACACCTTC. Protein: CARGASYGYTF. V gene TRBV2 combines with J gene TRBJ1-2; the D gene is possibly TRBD1 (6 bases). Deletions cut 9 bases from V and 5 bases from J, with 10 bases between. There are 11 residues in the CDR3. CDR1 and CDR2 from the germline V gene are SNHLY and FYNNEI.

This clone has more than one count but fewer than ten. V is TRBV4-1 and J is TRBJ2-7; 10 positions agree with TRBD1. Germline CDR1 and CDR2: MGHRA and YSYEKL. The CDR3 runs 15 residues. The V segment lost 3 bases and the J segment 0 bases; nucleotides outside the gene matches: 2. The CDR3: CASSHGDRGSYEQYF. Here the CDR3 DNA reads TGCGCCAGCAGCCATGGGGACAGGGGCTCCTACGAGCAGTACTTC.

The V call is TRBV6-5, the J call TRBJ1-2; D gene unclear. Trimming stripped 2 bases from V and 6 bases from J, with 10 bases between. CDR3 length equals 13 residues. Germline values: CDR1 MNHEY, CDR2 SVGAGI. The CDR3 coding sequence is TGTGCCAGCAGTTACCAATGGACTAATGGCTACACCTTC. This sequence encodes CASSYQWTNGYTF.

DNA for the CDR3: TGTGCCACCAGCAGAGATTCTCGGACAGCTTACGAGCAGTACTTC. Protein: CATSRDSRTAYEQYF. The rearrangement uses TRBV15 and TRBJ2-7, with a weak D call TRBD1 (6 bases). The CDR3 length is 15 residues. CDR1 LNHNV and CDR2 YYDKDF come from the germline V gene (reference sequence). Trimming stripped 0 bases from V and 4 bases from J, with 13 bases between.

This sequence joins TRBV5-4 and TRBJ2-5; D unclear. CDR3 length equals 14 residues. Germline lookup yields CDR1 SGHNT and CDR2 YYREEE (reference sequence). V lost 1 base, J lost 5 bases, and 12 bases lay in between. This CDR3 reads CASSLNRGWETQYF. The CDR3 nucleotides read TGTGCCAGCAGCTTGAATCGCGGTTGGGAGACCCAGTACTTC.

The J gene is TRBJ2-1, the V gene TRBV11-1, with 9 bases fitting TRBD2. There are 15 residues in the CDR3. Per germline, CDR1 SGHAT and CDR2 FQDESV (reference sequence). Germline trimming cut 5 bases from V and 5 bases from J; bases unmatched to any gene: 7. The CDR3 region is CASSPQRGADNEQFF. DNA for the CDR3: TGTGCCAGCAGCCCTCAGCGGGGGGCCGACAATGAGCAGTTCTTC.